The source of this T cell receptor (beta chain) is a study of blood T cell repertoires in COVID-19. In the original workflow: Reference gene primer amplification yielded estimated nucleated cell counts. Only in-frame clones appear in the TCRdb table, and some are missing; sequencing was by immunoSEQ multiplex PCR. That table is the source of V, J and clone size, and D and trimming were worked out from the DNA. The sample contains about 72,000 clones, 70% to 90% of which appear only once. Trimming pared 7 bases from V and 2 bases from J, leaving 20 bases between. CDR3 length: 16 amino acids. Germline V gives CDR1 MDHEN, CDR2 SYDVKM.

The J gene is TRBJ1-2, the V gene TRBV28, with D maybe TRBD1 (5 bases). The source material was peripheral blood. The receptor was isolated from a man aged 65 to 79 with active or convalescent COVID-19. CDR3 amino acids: CASTSPSAGSNYGYTF. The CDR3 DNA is TGTGCCAGCACCTCGCCGTCGGCAGGGTCCAACTATGGCTACACCTTC.